The rows below give T cell receptor beta chains drawn from one sample of a study of blood T cell repertoires in COVID-19. TCRdb keeps only in-frame clones here, not all; method: immunoSEQ multiplex PCR. This table holds 400,000 or so clones, roughly 90% found once. The sequencing sample was made of peripheral blood. These receptors all come from a man younger than 35 with COVID-19, enrolled during active disease. CDR3s include the opening cysteine and the closing phenylalanine or tryptophan. Fields, in order: J gene, V gene, CDR3 protein.

J gene: TRBJ1-4; V gene: TRBV5-4; CDR3 protein: CASSSDEKLFF
J gene: TRBJ2-7; V gene: TRBV12-3/TRBV12-4; CDR3 protein: CASRASGGYEQYF
J gene: TRBJ1-4; V gene: TRBV5-6; CDR3 protein: CASSRQGVREKLFF
J gene: TRBJ1-1; V gene: TRBV15; CDR3 protein: CATSWPGGFEAFF
J gene: TRBJ2-7; V gene: TRBV11-2; CDR3 protein: CASSLSSGAYEQYF
J gene: TRBJ1-1; V gene: TRBV6-5; CDR3 protein: CASSYSGLMNTEAFF
J gene: TRBJ2-1; V gene: TRBV11-2; CDR3 protein: CASSLDRNEQFF
J gene: TRBJ1-2; V gene: TRBV5-4; CDR3 protein: CASSSGQNYGYTF
J gene: TRBJ2-2; V gene: TRBV5-4; CDR3 protein: CASHGTAGGELFF
J gene: TRBJ1-5; V gene: TRBV7-9; CDR3 protein: CASSVTGTANQPQHF
J gene: TRBJ2-1; V gene: TRBV6-6; CDR3 protein: CASSSGESYNEQFF
J gene: TRBJ1-3; V gene: TRBV7-8; CDR3 protein: CASSLMPGTLRENTIYF
J gene: TRBJ2-5; V gene: TRBV15; CDR3 protein: CATSRDRQRQETQYF
J gene: TRBJ1-5; V gene: TRBV27; CDR3 protein: CASSLSRGGNQPQHF
J gene: TRBJ2-3; V gene: TRBV24-1; CDR3 protein: CATSDYGRGTDTQYF
J gene: TRBJ2-7; V gene: TRBV7-9; CDR3 protein: CASSFGVGAEQYF
J gene: TRBJ1-5; V gene: TRBV27; CDR3 protein: CASRAPSQPQHF
J gene: TRBJ2-3; V gene: TRBV12-3/TRBV12-4; CDR3 protein: CASSHRQGEYF
J gene: TRBJ2-1; V gene: TRBV19; CDR3 protein: CASHPWTSGALNEQFF
J gene: TRBJ2-7; V gene: TRBV7-9; CDR3 protein: CASSARDRGHEQYF
J gene: TRBJ2-3; V gene: TRBV11-3; CDR3 protein: CASSLAGVGTDTQYF
J gene: TRBJ2-1; V gene: TRBV21-1; CDR3 protein: CASSPLGLAGGKTRFF
J gene: TRBJ2-3; V gene: TRBV5-1; CDR3 protein: CASSSRLAGPTDTQYF
J gene: TRBJ1-1; V gene: TRBV9; CDR3 protein: CASSTGAGARTEAFF
J gene: TRBJ2-5; V gene: TRBV7-6; CDR3 protein: CASSLDTTAKETQYF
J gene: TRBJ1-6; V gene: TRBV3-1/TRBV3-2; CDR3 protein: CASSQDRGSPLHF
J gene: TRBJ2-7; V gene: TRBV2; CDR3 protein: CASRSRTLRVDEQYF
J gene: TRBJ1-1; V gene: TRBV7-2; CDR3 protein: CASSFSGTGTPEAFF